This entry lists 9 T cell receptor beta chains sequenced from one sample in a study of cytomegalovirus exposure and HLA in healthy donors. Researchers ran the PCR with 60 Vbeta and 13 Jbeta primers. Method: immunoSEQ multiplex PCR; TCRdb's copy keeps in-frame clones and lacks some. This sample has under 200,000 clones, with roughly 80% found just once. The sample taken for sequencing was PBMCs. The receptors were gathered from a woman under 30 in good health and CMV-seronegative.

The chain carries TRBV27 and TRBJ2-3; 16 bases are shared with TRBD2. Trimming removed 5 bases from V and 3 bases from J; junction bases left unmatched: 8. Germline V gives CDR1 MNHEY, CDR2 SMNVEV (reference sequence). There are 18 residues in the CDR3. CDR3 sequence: CASSPTGTSGRGTDTQYF. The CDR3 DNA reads TGTGCCAGCAGTCCGACCGGGACTAGCGGGAGGGGTACAGATACGCAGTATTTT.

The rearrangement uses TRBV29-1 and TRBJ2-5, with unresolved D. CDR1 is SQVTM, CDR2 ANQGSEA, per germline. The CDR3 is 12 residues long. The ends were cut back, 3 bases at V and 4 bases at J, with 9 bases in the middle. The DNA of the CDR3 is TGCAGCGTTGAGGATAGCTCAGAGACCCAGTACTTC. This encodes CSVEDSSETQYF.

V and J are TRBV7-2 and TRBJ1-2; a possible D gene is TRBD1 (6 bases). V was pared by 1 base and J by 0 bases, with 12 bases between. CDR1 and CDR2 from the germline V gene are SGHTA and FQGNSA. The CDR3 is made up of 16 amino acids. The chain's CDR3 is CASSLDSRGPNYGYTF. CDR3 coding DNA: TGTGCCAGCAGCTTAGATAGCAGGGGTCCTAACTATGGCTACACCTTC.

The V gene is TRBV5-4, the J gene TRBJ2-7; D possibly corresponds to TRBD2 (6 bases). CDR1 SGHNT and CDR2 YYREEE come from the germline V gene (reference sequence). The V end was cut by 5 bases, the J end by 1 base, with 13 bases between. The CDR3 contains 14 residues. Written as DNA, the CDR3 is TGTGCCAGCAGGCGGGCCGGGGGTTCCTACGAGCAGTACTTC. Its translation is CASRRAGGSYEQYF.

In DNA, the CDR3 is TGTGCCAGTAGTATATACCCGGGAGGTCAGCCCCAGCATTTT. Its translation: CASSIYPGGQPQHF. The chain joins TRBV19 to TRBJ1-5; no clear D gene. Germline V gene data show CDR1 as LNHDA and CDR2 as SQIVND (reference sequence). This CDR3 comprises 14 residues. Trimming left V 2 bases short and J 6 bases short, with 11 bases between.

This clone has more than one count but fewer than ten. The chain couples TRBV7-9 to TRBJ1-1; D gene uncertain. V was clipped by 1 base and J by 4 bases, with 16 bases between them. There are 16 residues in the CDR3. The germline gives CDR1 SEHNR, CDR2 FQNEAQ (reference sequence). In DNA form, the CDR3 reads TGTGCCAGCAGCTTAGGGAGGAGTGGTTCGTCCACTGAAGCTTTCTTT. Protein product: CASSLGRSGSSTEAFF.

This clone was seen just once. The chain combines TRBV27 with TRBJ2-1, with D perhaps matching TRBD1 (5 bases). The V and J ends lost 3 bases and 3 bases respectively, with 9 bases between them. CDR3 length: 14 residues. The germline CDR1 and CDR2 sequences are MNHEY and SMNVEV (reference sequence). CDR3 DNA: TGTGCCAGCAGTTTTAGGGGTTACTACAATGAGCAGTTCTTC. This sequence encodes CASSFRGYYNEQFF.

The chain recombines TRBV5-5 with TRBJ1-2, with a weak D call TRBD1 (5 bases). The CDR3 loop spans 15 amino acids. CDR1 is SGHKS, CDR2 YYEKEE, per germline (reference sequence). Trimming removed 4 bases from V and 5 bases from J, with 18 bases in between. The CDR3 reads CASSPGDVRGYGYTF. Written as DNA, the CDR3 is TGTGCCAGCAGCCCGGGGGACGTTAGAGGGTATGGCTACACCTTC. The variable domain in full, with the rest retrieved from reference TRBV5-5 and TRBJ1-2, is DAGVTQSPTHLIKTRGQQVTLRCSPISGHKSVSWYQQVLGQGPQFIFQYYEKEERGRGNFPDRFSARQFPNYSSELNVNALLLGDSALYLCASSPGDVRGYGYTFGSGTRLTVV.

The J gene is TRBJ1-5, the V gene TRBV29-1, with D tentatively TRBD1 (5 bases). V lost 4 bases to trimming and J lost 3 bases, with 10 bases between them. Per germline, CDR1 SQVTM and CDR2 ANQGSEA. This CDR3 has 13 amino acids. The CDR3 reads CSVVSGPNQPQHF. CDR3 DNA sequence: TGCAGCGTTGTGTCAGGGCCCAATCAGCCCCAGCATTTT.